The source of this T cell receptor (beta chain) is a study of T cells in Graves' hyperthyroidism and ophthalmopathy. The germline V gene has CDR1 MDHEN and CDR2 SYDVKM. Trimming took 8 bases from V and 7 from J; bases not matched to a gene: 9. This CDR3 is 14 amino acids long. This clonotype has a count of ten or more. RNA transcripts provided the source from which TCR beta CDR3 regions were amplified. When the TCR CDR3 underwent first-round RT-PCR, the HTBI primer set was used. TCRdb used MiXCR to reprocess the multiplex PCR reads, holding one entry per CDR3 protein. The data contain 640,000 or so distinct CDR3 sequences, about 14% of them seen just once; the ten biggest clones take up approximately 6.4%. The source of the PBMCs was approximately 9.5 ml of fresh peripheral blood.

The rearrangement joins TRBV28 to TRBJ2-1; TRBD2 matches at 9 bases. The receptor was derived from a woman aged 18-35 years with Graves' ophthalmopathy. Sequencing was carried out using blood. As DNA, the CDR3 is TGTGCCAGCGCGACGGGCGGGAGGGTAAATGAGCAGTTCTTC. It encodes CASATGGRVNEQFF.